This entry concerns a single T cell receptor beta chain. The data derive from a study of OX40 agonist ivuxolimab in advanced cancers. The CDR3 runs 13 residues. Germline CDR1 reads MNHEY; CDR2 reads SVGAGI. V lost 5 bases to trimming and J lost 5 bases, with 12 bases between them. This table comes from immunoSEQ multiplex PCR, and its TCRdb copy is limited to in-frame clones, with some not included. The sample contains 70,000 to 90,000 clones, 85% to 90% of which appear only once. This TCR derives from an adult with an advanced solid tumor such as melanoma, head and neck, liver or kidney cancer. Sequencing used CD4+ or CD8+ T cells sorted from blood, obtained in a trial of the OX40 agonist ivuxolimab. The V call is TRBV6-5, the J call TRBJ1-2; D call uncertain. The CDR3 DNA reads TGTGCCAGCAGTGAATCTTGGGGTTATGGCTACACCTTC. Translating gives CASSESWGYGYTF.